A selection of T cell receptor beta chains follows, all from one sample in a study of vaccination effects on CD4 cells after COVID-19. This table comes from immunoSEQ multiplex PCR, and its TCRdb copy is limited to in-frame clones, with some not included. The sample includes tens of thousands of clones, 65% to 85% of them seen just once. These TCRs are of unknown antigen specificity. The sample consisted of CD4+ T cells from PBMCs cultured with HIV peptides, taken before COVID-19 vaccination. The receptors were gathered from a human donor who had a prior SARS-CoV-2 infection. Each CDR3 is given without its conserved first and last residue.

J,V,CDR3
TRBJ2-7,TRBV7-2,ASSLEGLAGSYEQY
TRBJ2-3,TRBV10-1,ASSAGGDTDTQY
TRBJ1-1,TRBV28,ASSLWGGKAPNEAF
TRBJ1-2,TRBV14,ASSQEGRTVGYT
TRBJ1-2,TRBV4-2,ASSQDRPRPSRSGYT
TRBJ1-5,TRBV6-6,ASRDDSYNQPQH
TRBJ1-4,TRBV28,ASGALDGYEKLF
TRBJ1-2,TRBV4-2,ASSQGRARPLSYGYT
TRBJ2-3,TRBV14,ASSQGFRTDTQY
TRBJ2-2,TRBV9,ASSVGQAGEPGELF
TRBJ1-2,TRBV15,ATSGGRPSGYT
TRBJ1-5,TRBV2,ASSDQTGGAEIPQH
TRBJ1-2,TRBV30,AWRRVRLPYGYT
TRBJ1-1,TRBV6-6,ASIGRQEGNTEAF
TRBJ1-1,TRBV5-4,ASSLAGGMNTEAF
TRBJ2-1,TRBV7-2,ASSKGTSGIRGQF
TRBJ2-1,TRBV5-6,ASSFGTRALEQF
TRBJ2-5,TRBV24-1,ATSDYSGSYQETQY
TRBJ2-6,TRBV6-2/TRBV6-3,ASSYATVTSLGANVLT
TRBJ2-7,TRBV7-2,ASSLDLAGDIYEQY
TRBJ2-1,TRBV9,ASSAYPTGGGEQF
TRBJ1-2,TRBV7-2,ASSPEGVSDGAHYGYT
TRBJ2-7,TRBV11-2,ASSLLPRRLAGVHYEQY
TRBJ2-7,TRBV6-6,ASSLGNSYEQY
TRBJ1-2,TRBV19,ASSLMDRGLGYT
TRBJ2-3,TRBV5-4,ASRKASASTDTQY
TRBJ2-7,TRBV6-2/TRBV6-3,ASSKRETYEQY
TRBJ1-5,TRBV10-3,AISAAGQDNQPQH
TRBJ2-5,TRBV6-6,ASSKPTSGGVKTQY
TRBJ2-1,TRBV7-9,ASSLVPGRSYNEQF
TRBJ2-5,TRBV5-4,ASSLEGQETQY
TRBJ1-1,TRBV7-2,ASSVRQKTEAF
TRBJ1-1,TRBV14,ASSPQTVTEAF
TRBJ1-5,TRBV6-1,ASSEAGQYNQPQH
TRBJ2-7,TRBV2,ASRGTGYEQY
TRBJ1-2,TRBV7-9,ASSLTGTGGTFGYGYT
TRBJ2-3,TRBV5-1,ASSRGGGTDTQY
TRBJ1-1,TRBV5-1,ASSLVVNTEAF
TRBJ2-2,TRBV4-1,ASSQVGAGELF
TRBJ2-1,TRBV10-3,ATRTSGNDNEQF
TRBJ2-2,TRBV6-5,ATRRQGGTGELF
TRBJ2-7,TRBV12-3/TRBV12-4,ASSFETEGEQY
TRBJ2-1,TRBV19,ASSIGIFRGGGPIGNEQF
TRBJ1-6,TRBV5-6,ASSPGQSNSPLH
TRBJ2-1,TRBV27,ASSPGQADNEQF
TRBJ1-1,TRBV5-8,ASSTGEMSTEAF
TRBJ1-5,TRBV3-1/TRBV3-2,ASSQDLQPNQPQH
TRBJ1-2,TRBV5-1,ASSLGANYGYT
TRBJ2-5,TRBV7-6,ASSFGTGDVRVGETQY
TRBJ2-7,TRBV2,ASRPGTFTQY
TRBJ2-7,TRBV7-2,ASSLVYGGGDEQY
TRBJ2-5,TRBV11-3,ASSRGRDSPSQY
TRBJ2-7,TRBV4-2,ASSQDTRDSREQY
TRBJ1-4,TRBV30,AWSPKTGVVEKLF
TRBJ2-1,TRBV7-2,ASSLYTSASNEQF
TRBJ2-1,TRBV4-1,ASSHRGGLAGNEQF
TRBJ2-6,TRBV7-9,ASSARGLGANVLT